The rows below give T cell receptor beta chains drawn from one sample of a study of graft-versus-host responses after intestinal transplantation. Generated by immunoSEQ multiplex PCR, the TCRdb table keeps only in-frame clones and is missing some. The sample includes under 130,000 clones, 80% to 95% of them seen just once. Their antigen targets remain unknown. Specimen: unstimulated CD8+ T cells sorted from spleen or lymph node cells, collected before intestinal transplant. The receptors derive from a human donor who received an intestinal transplant. Both conserved end residues are part of each CDR3. A D gene is named only where the DNA matches it firmly. Only some rows state a clone size, as once, few, many or a class for expanded clones.

d_call j_call clone_size v_call cdr3_nt cdr3_aa
TRBD1 TRBJ1-6 NA TRBV25-1 TGTGCCAGCAGTGAGATTACAGGGGGCAATTCACCCCTCCACTTT CASSEITGGNSPLHF
TRBD2 TRBJ2-5 NA TRBV7-2 TGTGCCAGCAGCTTGATCCTAGCGGGGGCGGAGACCCAGTACTTC CASSLILAGAETQYF
TRBD1 TRBJ1-1 NA TRBV6-5 TGTGCCAGCACCCCCGGGACAGATTCCACTGAAGCTTTCTTT CASTPGTDSTEAFF
NA TRBJ2-7 NA TRBV4-2 TGTGCCAGCAGCCAAGAGCGGGGCACTTACTACGAGCAGTACTTC CASSQERGTYYEQYF
TRBD1 TRBJ1-2 NA TRBV19 TGTGCCAGTAGCCAACCTACAGGGGCTAACTATGGCTACACCTTC CASSQPTGANYGYTF
NA TRBJ1-4 NA TRBV25-1 TGTGCCAGCAGTGAATATTTCGTGAATAATAATGAAAAACTGTTTTTT CASSEYFVNNNEKLFF
NA TRBJ1-3 NA TRBV15 TGTGCCACCAGCGGGGGCCTCTCTGGAAACACCATATATTTT CATSGGLSGNTIYF
NA TRBJ2-3 NA TRBV4-1 TGCGCCAGCAGCCAAGAGGGGTTCGGGGGACCATTCACAGATACGCAGTATTTT CASSQEGFGGPFTDTQYF
NA TRBJ1-1 NA TRBV7-9 TGTGCCAGCAGCACCCCCCCTTATGGGGGGCAGGGGAACACTGAAGCTTTCTTT CASSTPPYGGQGNTEAFF
NA TRBJ2-2 NA TRBV5-4 TGTGCCAGCACCCCAGGGGACGGGGAGCTGTTTTTT CASTPGDGELFF
TRBD1 TRBJ2-7 NA TRBV7-8 TGTGCCAGCAGCCGAACCGGACAGGTGTCGTGGGAGCAGTACTTC CASSRTGQVSWEQYF
NA TRBJ2-2 NA TRBV7-8 TGTGCCAGCAGCTTGGGGTCCAACACCGGGGAGCTGTTTTTT CASSLGSNTGELFF
NA TRBJ2-2 NA TRBV21-1 TGTGCCAGCAGCACCGGGGGAGACAGGGACACCGGGGAGCTGTTTTTT CASSTGGDRDTGELFF
NA TRBJ1-3 few TRBV4-1 TGCGCCAGCAGCCAAGAGGTCGGGGACTCTGGAAACACCATATATTTT CASSQEVGDSGNTIYF
NA TRBJ2-5 NA TRBV14 TGTGCCAGCAGCCAAGTCTTCGAGACCCAGTACTTC CASSQVFETQYF
TRBD1 TRBJ2-7 NA TRBV2 TGTGCCCACGGGACAGGGGACTACGAGCAGTACTTC CAHGTGDYEQYF
NA TRBJ2-1 NA TRBV5-1 TGCGCCAGCAGCTATAGGGGTGATGAGCAGTTCTTC CASSYRGDEQFF
TRBD1 TRBJ1-4 NA TRBV4-1 TGCGCCAGCAGCCAAACATGGACAGGGGGAAAAGATGAAAAACTGTTTTTT CASSQTWTGGKDEKLFF
TRBD1 TRBJ1-4 NA TRBV11-3 TGTGCCAGCAGCACCCGGGACAGGGAAGTTTTGACTAATGAAAAACTGTTTTTT CASSTRDREVLTNEKLFF
NA TRBJ2-2 NA TRBV6-1 TGTGCCAGTGGTGGGCCCCCGCACACCGGGGAGCTGTTTTTT CASGGPPHTGELFF
NA TRBJ2-2 NA TRBV2 TGTGCCAGCAGTGATCACTCGAACACCGGGGAGCTGTTTTTT CASSDHSNTGELFF
NA TRBJ1-1 NA TRBV19 TGTGCCAGTAGTATAGAGGGGGGGAGCCCCCCATTGAACACTGAAGCTTTCTTT CASSIEGGSPPLNTEAFF
TRBD1 TRBJ2-3 once TRBV7-8 TGTGCCAGCAGCTTCCCCCGGGACAGGGGGCTACTAAGCACAGATACGCAGTATTTT CASSFPRDRGLLSTDTQYF
NA TRBJ1-2 NA TRBV13 TGTGCCAGCAGCGAATTGCACCGAGACTATGGCTACACCTTC CASSELHRDYGYTF
TRBD1 TRBJ1-1 NA TRBV19 TGTGCCAGTAGTCCGGGACAGGGAAGGAACACTGAAGCTTTCTTT CASSPGQGRNTEAFF
NA TRBJ2-7 NA TRBV11-1 TGTGCCAGCAGCTTAAAGTCCATGGGGACTTACGAGCAGTACTTC CASSLKSMGTYEQYF
TRBD2 TRBJ2-3 NA TRBV15 TGTGCCACCAGCAACTTGGGACTAGCGGGGAGGAGCACAGATACGCAGTATTTT CATSNLGLAGRSTDTQYF
TRBD2 TRBJ2-3 few TRBV5-8 TGTGCCAGCACTATCGGGACTAGCGGCTCAGATACGCAGTATTTT CASTIGTSGSDTQYF
NA TRBJ2-7 NA TRBV7-3 TGTGCCAGCAGCCTAGGTACCGGGGTGCCGGCCTACGAGCAGTACTTC CASSLGTGVPAYEQYF
TRBD2 TRBJ2-1 once TRBV11-2 TGTGCCAGCAGAAGACTAGCGGGGGGTCGATGGAATGAGCAGTTCTTC CASRRLAGGRWNEQFF
NA TRBJ1-5 NA TRBV4-1 TGCGCCAGCAGCCAAGATCTTGGTCCGGCCCAGCATTTT CASSQDLGPAQHF
NA TRBJ2-7 NA TRBV4-1 TGCGCCAGCAGCCAAGAAAAGGGAACCTTACACTTC CASSQEKGTLHF
NA TRBJ1-2 NA TRBV4-1 TGCGCCAGCAGCCAAGGGGGGGTGGGCTATGGCTACACCTTC CASSQGGVGYGYTF
NA TRBJ2-5 NA TRBV6-5 TGTGCCAGCAGTTACTCGATAACTGAGACCCAGTACTTC CASSYSITETQYF